Below, 5 T cell receptor beta chains from the same sample are listed, as sequenced in a study of T cells in localized non-small cell lung cancer. Measured with immunoSEQ multiplex PCR; TCRdb has only the in-frame clones, and not every one. The data show 40,000 or so clones, roughly 80% seen once. The sample consisted of peripheral blood, taken before any cancer treatment. Source of these receptors: an older male donor with stage III squamous cell lung carcinoma.

This chain uses TRBV10-3 with TRBJ1-1, with D unclear. The CDR3 spans 14 residues. Trimming left V 2 bases short and J 7 bases short, with 14 bases between. Germline loops: CDR1 ENHRY, CDR2 SYGVKD. CDR3 sequence: CAISEGRSESEAFF. The DNA of the CDR3 is TGTGCCATCAGTGAGGGCAGGAGTGAAAGTGAAGCTTTCTTT.

The chain has TRBV5-7 and TRBJ2-7; 11 bases line up with TRBD1. TRBV5-7 is assigned to the ORF class and has an uncertain function. The ends lost 6 bases at V and 4 bases at J; junction bases unmatched: 6. CDR3 size: 14 residues. CDR3 bases: TGTGCCAGCACTTGGGACAGGGGGATGTACGAGCAGTACTTC. Residues: CASTWDRGMYEQYF.

The chain couples TRBV5-4 to TRBJ1-6; TRBD1 matches at 8 bases. From germline, CDR1 is SGHNT and CDR2 YYREEE (reference sequence). V dropped 4 bases and J dropped 4; count of bases not matched to a gene: 4. The CDR3 is 15 residues long. CDR3 sequence reads: CASSQGQAYNSPLHF. In nucleotides, the CDR3 is TGTGCCAGCAGCCAGGGACAGGCTTATAATTCACCCCTCCACTTT.

The chain is built from TRBV5-1 and TRBJ2-3; D gene unclear. The CDR3 is 14 residues long. CDR1 and CDR2 (germline): SGHRS, YFSETQ. V shed 4 bases and J shed 0 bases, with 9 bases lying between them. CDR3 in DNA: TGCGCCAGCAGCGTATTCGCTAGCACAGATACGCAGTATTTT. Translating it yields CASSVFASTDTQYF.

The table lists this clone with a few counts. The chain is built from TRBV6-5 and TRBJ1-1; D gene unclear. The CDR3 has 15 residues. CDR1 MNHEY and CDR2 SVGAGI come from the germline V gene. V was cut by 0 bases and J by 8 bases, with 16 bases left in between. The CDR3 here is CASSYSYIDSPEAFF. The DNA for the CDR3 is TGTGCCAGCAGTTACTCCTATATTGACTCCCCAGAAGCTTTCTTT.